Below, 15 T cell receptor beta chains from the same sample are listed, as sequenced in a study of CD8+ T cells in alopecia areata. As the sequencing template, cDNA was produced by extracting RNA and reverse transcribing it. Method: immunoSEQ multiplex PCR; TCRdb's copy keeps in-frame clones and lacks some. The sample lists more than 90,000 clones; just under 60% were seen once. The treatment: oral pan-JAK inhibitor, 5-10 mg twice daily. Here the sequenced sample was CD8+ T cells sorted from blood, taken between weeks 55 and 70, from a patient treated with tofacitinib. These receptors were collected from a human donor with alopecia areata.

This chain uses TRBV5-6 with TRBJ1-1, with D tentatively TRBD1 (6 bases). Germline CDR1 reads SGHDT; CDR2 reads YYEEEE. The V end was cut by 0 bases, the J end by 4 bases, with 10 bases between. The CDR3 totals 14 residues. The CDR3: CASSLGRGGTEAFF. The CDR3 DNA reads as TGTGCCAGCAGCTTGGGCAGGGGCGGCACTGAAGCTTTCTTT.

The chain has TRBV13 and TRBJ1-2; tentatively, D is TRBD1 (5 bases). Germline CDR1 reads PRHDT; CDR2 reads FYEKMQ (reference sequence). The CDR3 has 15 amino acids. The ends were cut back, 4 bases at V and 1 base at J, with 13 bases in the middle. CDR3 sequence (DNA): TGTGCCAGCAGCTGGGTGGGGGGTGATAACTATGGCTACACCTTC. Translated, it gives CASSWVGGDNYGYTF.

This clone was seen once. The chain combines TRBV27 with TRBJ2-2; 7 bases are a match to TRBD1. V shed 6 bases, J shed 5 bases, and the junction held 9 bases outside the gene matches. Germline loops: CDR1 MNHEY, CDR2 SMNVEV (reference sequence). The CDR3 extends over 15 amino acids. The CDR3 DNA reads TGTGCCAGCAGCCGAAGGGGGCGAACGACCGGGGAGCTGTTTTTT. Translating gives CASSRRGRTTGELFF.

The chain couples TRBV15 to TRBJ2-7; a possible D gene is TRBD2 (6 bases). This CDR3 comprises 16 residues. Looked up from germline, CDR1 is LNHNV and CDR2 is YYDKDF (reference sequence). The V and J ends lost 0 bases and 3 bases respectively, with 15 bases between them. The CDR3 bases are TGTGCCACCAGCAGAGATCGACCCCTCGGGGGCTACGAGCAGTACTTC. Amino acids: CATSRDRPLGGYEQYF.

DNA of the CDR3: TGTGCCAGCAGCTCCACAGGTTACTACGAGCAGTACTTC. It is translated as CASSSTGYYEQYF. This chain links TRBV13 with TRBJ2-7; D possibly corresponds to TRBD1 (5 bases). This CDR3 has 13 amino acids. Germline loops: CDR1 PRHDT, CDR2 FYEKMQ (reference sequence). Trimming left V 4 bases short and J 3 bases short, with 10 bases between.

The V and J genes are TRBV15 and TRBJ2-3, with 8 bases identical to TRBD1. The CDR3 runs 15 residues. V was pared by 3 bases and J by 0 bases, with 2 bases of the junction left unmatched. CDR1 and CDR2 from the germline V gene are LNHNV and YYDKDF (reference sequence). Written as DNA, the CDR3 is TGTGCCACCAGCAGCAGACAGGGGAGCACAGATACGCAGTATTTT. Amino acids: CATSSRQGSTDTQYF.

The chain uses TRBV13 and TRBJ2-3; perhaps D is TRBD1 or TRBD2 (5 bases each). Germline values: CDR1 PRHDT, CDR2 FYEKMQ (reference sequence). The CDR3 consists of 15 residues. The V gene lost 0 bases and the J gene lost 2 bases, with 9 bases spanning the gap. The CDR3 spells CASSLGVGDTDTQYF. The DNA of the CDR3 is TGTGCCAGCAGCTTAGGAGTGGGGGACACAGATACGCAGTATTTT.

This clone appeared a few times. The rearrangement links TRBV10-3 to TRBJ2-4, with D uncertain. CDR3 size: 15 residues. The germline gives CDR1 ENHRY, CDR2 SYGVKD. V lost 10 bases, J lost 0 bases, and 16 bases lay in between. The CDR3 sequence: CATWNADLAKNIQYF. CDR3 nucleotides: TGTGCCACCTGGAATGCAGACTTAGCCAAAAACATTCAGTACTTC.

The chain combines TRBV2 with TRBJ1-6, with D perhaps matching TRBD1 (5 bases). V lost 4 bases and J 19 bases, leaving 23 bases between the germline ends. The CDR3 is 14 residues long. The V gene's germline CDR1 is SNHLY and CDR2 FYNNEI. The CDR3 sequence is CASSGGGPLFAGHF. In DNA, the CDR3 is TGTGCCAGCAGTGGGGGGGGTCCTTTGTTTGCTGGGCACTTT.

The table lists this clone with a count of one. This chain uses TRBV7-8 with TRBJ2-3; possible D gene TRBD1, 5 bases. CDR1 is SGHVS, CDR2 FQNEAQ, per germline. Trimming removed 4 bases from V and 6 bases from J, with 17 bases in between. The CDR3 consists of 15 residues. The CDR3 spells CASSSAGLDHDTQYF. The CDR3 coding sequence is TGTGCCAGCAGCTCTGCAGGGCTAGATCACGATACGCAGTATTTT.

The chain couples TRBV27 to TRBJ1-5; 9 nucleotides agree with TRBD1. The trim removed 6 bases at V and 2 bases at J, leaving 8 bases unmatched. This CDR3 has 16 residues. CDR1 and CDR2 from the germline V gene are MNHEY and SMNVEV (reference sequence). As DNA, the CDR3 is TGTGCCAGCAGGGAAACAGGGGGCGCCGGCAATCAGCCCCAGCATTTT. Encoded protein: CASRETGGAGNQPQHF.

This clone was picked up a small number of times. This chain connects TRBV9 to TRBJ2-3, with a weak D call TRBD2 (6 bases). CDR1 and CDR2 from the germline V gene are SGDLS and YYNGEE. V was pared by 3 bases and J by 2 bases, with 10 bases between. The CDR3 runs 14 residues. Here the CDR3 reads CASSDGGYTDTQYF. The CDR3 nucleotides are TGTGCCAGCAGCGACGGAGGGTACACAGATACGCAGTATTTT.

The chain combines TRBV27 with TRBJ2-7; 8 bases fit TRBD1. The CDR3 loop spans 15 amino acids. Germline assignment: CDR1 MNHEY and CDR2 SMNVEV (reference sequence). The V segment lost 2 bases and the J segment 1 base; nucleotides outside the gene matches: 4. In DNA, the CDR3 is TGTGCCAGCAGTTTAACCGGACAGGGTTCCTACGAGCAGTACTTC. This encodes CASSLTGQGSYEQYF.

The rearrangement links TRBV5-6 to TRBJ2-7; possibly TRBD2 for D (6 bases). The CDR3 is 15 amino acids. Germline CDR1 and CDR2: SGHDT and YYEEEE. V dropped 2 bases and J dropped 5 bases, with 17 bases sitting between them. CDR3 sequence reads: CASSFIGPPGDEQYF. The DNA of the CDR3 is TGTGCCAGCAGCTTTATAGGACCTCCGGGGGACGAGCAGTACTTC.

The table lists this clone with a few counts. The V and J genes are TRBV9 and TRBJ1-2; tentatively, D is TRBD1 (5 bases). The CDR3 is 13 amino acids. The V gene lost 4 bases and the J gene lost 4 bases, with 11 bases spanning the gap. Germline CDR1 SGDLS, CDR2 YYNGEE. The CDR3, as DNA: TGTGCCAGCAGCTCCGGGACCACCTATGGCTACACCTTC. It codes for CASSSGTTYGYTF.